Presented here are 5 T cell receptor beta chains from one specimen sequenced in a study of breast tumors, draining lymph nodes, adjacent tissues. MiXCR, run by TCRdb on the multiplex PCR reads, gives a single entry per CDR3 protein. The data contain about 300,000 distinct CDR3 sequences, over 25% of them singletons. The lymph nodes were axillary draining lymph nodes from breast cancer patients. What was sequenced was axillary lymph node tissue. Receptors originate from a female donor with breast cancer. Some clones in this sample may be carry-over from other donors' samples.

The V and J genes are TRBV6-2 or TRBV6-3 and TRBJ2-7; TRBD2 matches at 7 bases. CDR3 length: 16 residues. V lost 2 bases and J lost 2; bases outside the gene matches: 9. The germline gives CDR1 MNHEY, CDR2 SVGEGT. The CDR3 DNA follows: TGTGCCAGCAGTTACGCTGGCGGGAGTACCCCCTACGAGCAGTACTTC. It encodes CASSYAGGSTPYEQYF.

On this clonotype itself: Just one base apart from a much larger clone, this may be a read error. The chain employs TRBV19 and TRBJ2-2; D may be TRBD2 (5 bases). The CDR3 is made up of 12 amino acids. Germline V gene sequence: CDR1 LNHDA, CDR2 SQIVND (reference sequence). The CDR3 loop reads CVSSIADGVLFF. CDR3 bases: TGTGTCAGTAGTATTGCCGACGGGGTGCTGTTTTTT.

This clonotype occurred many times. The chain is built from TRBV12-3 or TRBV12-4 and TRBJ1-6, with a weak D call TRBD1 (5 bases). V was pared by 3 bases and J by 9 bases, with 12 bases between. This CDR3 is built from 14 residues. DNA for the CDR3: TGTGCCAGCAGTTTCCGGGGGAAAAGTTCACCCCTCCACTTT. This translates into CASSFRGKSSPLHF.

The chain carries TRBV28 and TRBJ1-5; D unclear. This CDR3 has 15 amino acids. Germline CDR1 is MDHEN and CDR2 is SYDVKM. The V end was cut by 2 bases, the J end by 2 bases, with 10 bases between. The CDR3: CASSLLGAGNQPQHF. The CDR3 DNA is TGTGCCAGCAGTTTACTAGGTGCGGGCAATCAGCCCCAGCATTTT.

This clonotype was seen many times. J is TRBJ1-2 and V is TRBV7-9, with 8 nucleotides matching TRBD1. The CDR3 spans 13 residues. The germline V gene encodes CDR1 SEHNR and CDR2 FQNEAQ (reference sequence). Trimming removed 5 bases from V and 4 bases from J; junction bases left unmatched: 3. CDR3 coding DNA: TGTGCCAGCAGCCCGGACAGGGTCTATGGCTACACCTTC. Protein sequence: CASSPDRVYGYTF.